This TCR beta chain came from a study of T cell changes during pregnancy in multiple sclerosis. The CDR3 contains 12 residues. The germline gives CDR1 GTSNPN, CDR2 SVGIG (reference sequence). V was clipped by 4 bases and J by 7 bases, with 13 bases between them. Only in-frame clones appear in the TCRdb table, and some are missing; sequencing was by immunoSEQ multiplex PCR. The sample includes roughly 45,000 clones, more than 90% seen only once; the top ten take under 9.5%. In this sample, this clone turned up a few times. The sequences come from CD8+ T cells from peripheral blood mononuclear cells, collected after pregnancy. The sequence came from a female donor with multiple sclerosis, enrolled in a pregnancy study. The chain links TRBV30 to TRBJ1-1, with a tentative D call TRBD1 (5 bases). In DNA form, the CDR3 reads TGTGCCTGGAAGCTGGGGACTTTTGAAGCTTTCTTT. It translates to CAWKLGTFEAFF. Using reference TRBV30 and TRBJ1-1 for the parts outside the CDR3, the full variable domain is SQTIHQWPATLVQPVGSPLSLECTVEGTSNPNLYWYRQAAGRGLQLLFYSVGIGQISSEVPQNLSASRPQDRQFILSSKKLLLSDSGFYLCAWKLGTFEAFFGQGTRLTVV.